This is a list of T cell receptor beta chains from one sample in a study of blood T cell repertoires in COVID-19. Sequencing was performed with immunoSEQ multiplex PCR; in TCRdb, only in-frame clones are kept and a portion is missing. Of 72,000 or so clones listed, approximately 80% are singletons. Material: peripheral blood. These receptors came from a man of 80 years or more with active COVID-19. CDR3s include the opening cysteine and the closing phenylalanine or tryptophan. The D gene is left open where the match is weak. Some rows mark clone size as missing; the rest say once, few, many or name a class of expanded clone.

d_gene: -
v_gene: TRBV5-6
j_gene: TRBJ2-1
abundance: -
CDR3nt: TGTGCCAGCAGGGACTCCCGGGGGGCGGTGGATGAGCAGTTCTTC
CDR3aa: CASRDSRGAVDEQFF

d_gene: -
v_gene: TRBV15
j_gene: TRBJ2-7
abundance: -
CDR3nt: TGTGCCACCAGCAGTAGAGATTTGGGGCGACTCGGCTACGAGCAGTACTTC
CDR3aa: CATSSRDLGRLGYEQYF

d_gene: TRBD1
v_gene: TRBV25-1
j_gene: TRBJ2-2
abundance: once
CDR3nt: TGTGCCAGCAGTGTACCCGGGACAGGGGGCGGGGAGCTGTTTTTT
CDR3aa: CASSVPGTGGGELFF

d_gene: -
v_gene: TRBV5-1
j_gene: TRBJ1-2
abundance: -
CDR3nt: TGCGCCAGCAGCAAGCAGGGCGTCGACTATGGCTACACCTTC
CDR3aa: CASSKQGVDYGYTF

d_gene: -
v_gene: TRBV7-2
j_gene: TRBJ2-7
abundance: -
CDR3nt: TGTGCCAGCAGCTTACAGGCTCGGGAGCAGTACTTC
CDR3aa: CASSLQAREQYF

d_gene: TRBD2
v_gene: TRBV28
j_gene: TRBJ2-7
abundance: once
CDR3nt: TGTGCCAGCAGTTTATCCCCGGGACTAGCCTACGAGCAGTACTTC
CDR3aa: CASSLSPGLAYEQYF

d_gene: TRBD1
v_gene: TRBV7-9
j_gene: TRBJ2-7
abundance: -
CDR3nt: TGTGCCAGCAGCTCAAGGGACAGGGAGAACTTC
CDR3aa: CASSSRDRENF

d_gene: TRBD1
v_gene: TRBV6-6
j_gene: TRBJ1-2
abundance: -
CDR3nt: TGTGCCAGCAGGCTACAGGGACAGTCTGACTATGGCTACACCTTC
CDR3aa: CASRLQGQSDYGYTF

d_gene: -
v_gene: TRBV18
j_gene: TRBJ2-2
abundance: -
CDR3nt: TGTGCCAGCTCACCCAAGGCGGGGCGCGCCGGGGAGCTGTTTTTT
CDR3aa: CASSPKAGRAGELFF

d_gene: TRBD1
v_gene: TRBV13
j_gene: TRBJ1-1
abundance: -
CDR3nt: TGTGCCAGCAGGAGGATAAGAGGGACAGCTAACACTGAAGCTTTCTTT
CDR3aa: CASRRIRGTANTEAFF

d_gene: TRBD2
v_gene: TRBV14
j_gene: TRBJ2-4
abundance: -
CDR3nt: TGTGCCAGCAGCCCTCTAGCGGGGGGGCGTAGCATTCAGTACTTC
CDR3aa: CASSPLAGGRSIQYF

d_gene: TRBD1
v_gene: TRBV5-1
j_gene: TRBJ2-1
abundance: many
CDR3nt: TGCGCCAGCAGCCCGGGACAGTATAACAATGAGCAGTTCTTC
CDR3aa: CASSPGQYNNEQFF

d_gene: -
v_gene: TRBV19
j_gene: TRBJ2-3
abundance: -
CDR3nt: TGTGCCAGTAGTATCGTCCTGCAGAGCACAGATACGCAGTATTTT
CDR3aa: CASSIVLQSTDTQYF

d_gene: -
v_gene: TRBV29-1
j_gene: TRBJ2-3
abundance: -
CDR3nt: TGCAGCGTTGTTTGGGGAGCAGATACGCAGTATTTT
CDR3aa: CSVVWGADTQYF

d_gene: TRBD1
v_gene: TRBV7-2
j_gene: TRBJ1-3
abundance: few
CDR3nt: TGTGCCAGCAGCTTACTAGAGACAGGGGCGACAAACACCATATATTTT
CDR3aa: CASSLLETGATNTIYF

d_gene: TRBD1
v_gene: TRBV10-3
j_gene: TRBJ1-1
abundance: -
CDR3nt: TGTGCCATCAGTGGCGGGACAGGGACGAACACTGAAGCTTTCTTT
CDR3aa: CAISGGTGTNTEAFF

d_gene: -
v_gene: TRBV5-4
j_gene: TRBJ2-3
abundance: -
CDR3nt: TGTGCCAGCAGCTTGGCTACAGAACATACGCAGTATTTT
CDR3aa: CASSLATEHTQYF

d_gene: TRBD1
v_gene: TRBV3-1/TRBV3-2
j_gene: TRBJ1-2
abundance: -
CDR3nt: TGTGCCAGCAGCCTTGGACAGGGGTACGGCTACACCTTC
CDR3aa: CASSLGQGYGYTF

d_gene: -
v_gene: TRBV5-4
j_gene: TRBJ2-1
abundance: -
CDR3nt: TGTGCCAGCAGCTTGGGGAGCAGTTTTAACAATGAGCAGTTCTTC
CDR3aa: CASSLGSSFNNEQFF

d_gene: -
v_gene: TRBV5-4
j_gene: TRBJ2-3
abundance: -
CDR3nt: TGTGCCAGCAGCTCCCGGACTAGCACAGATACGCAGTATTTT
CDR3aa: CASSSRTSTDTQYF

d_gene: TRBD1
v_gene: TRBV19
j_gene: TRBJ2-7
abundance: -
CDR3nt: TGTGCCAGTAGGGGACAGGGGTGGGACTACGAGCAGTACTTC
CDR3aa: CASRGQGWDYEQYF

d_gene: -
v_gene: TRBV3-1/TRBV3-2
j_gene: TRBJ1-5
abundance: -
CDR3nt: TGTGCCAGCAGCCTTGGCCAGAGCAATCAGCCCCAGCATTTT
CDR3aa: CASSLGQSNQPQHF

d_gene: TRBD2
v_gene: TRBV5-1
j_gene: TRBJ2-3
abundance: -
CDR3nt: TGCGCCAGCAGCTTCAGGACTAGCGGGAGAGTTAGTAGCACAGATACGCAGTATTTT
CDR3aa: CASSFRTSGRVSSTDTQYF

d_gene: TRBD2
v_gene: TRBV7-7
j_gene: TRBJ2-3
abundance: -
CDR3nt: TGTGCTAGCAGCTCCACCGGCGGGAGGACAGATACGCAGTATTTT
CDR3aa: CASSSTGGRTDTQYF

d_gene: -
v_gene: TRBV15
j_gene: TRBJ2-3
abundance: -
CDR3nt: TGTGCCACCAGCAGAGCTCAGGGCTCAGATACGCAGTATTTT
CDR3aa: CATSRAQGSDTQYF

d_gene: -
v_gene: TRBV24-1
j_gene: TRBJ2-3
abundance: -
CDR3nt: TGTGCCACCAGTGACGGACTACTATATGCGCAGTATTTT
CDR3aa: CATSDGLLYAQYF

d_gene: TRBD1
v_gene: TRBV7-7
j_gene: TRBJ2-1
abundance: once
CDR3nt: TGTGCTAGCAGCATGGGGTTAAATGGACAGGGGGACAATGAGCAGTTCTTC
CDR3aa: CASSMGLNGQGDNEQFF

d_gene: -
v_gene: TRBV11-2
j_gene: TRBJ2-6
abundance: once
CDR3nt: TGTGCCAGCAGCCCCCGTTTCGGCAACGTCCTGACTTTC
CDR3aa: CASSPRFGNVLTF

d_gene: -
v_gene: TRBV19
j_gene: TRBJ1-5
abundance: -
CDR3nt: TGTGCCAGTACCCTACGACAGGATCAGCCCCAGCATTTT
CDR3aa: CASTLRQDQPQHF

d_gene: -
v_gene: TRBV5-4
j_gene: TRBJ2-5
abundance: -
CDR3nt: TGTGCCAGCAGTCCCCCGGGGAGGCCAGGGGAGACCCAGTACTTC
CDR3aa: CASSPPGRPGETQYF

d_gene: TRBD2
v_gene: TRBV6-5
j_gene: TRBJ2-3
abundance: -
CDR3nt: TGTGCCAGCAGCATGACTAGCGTAAGCACAGATACGCAGTATTTT
CDR3aa: CASSMTSVSTDTQYF

d_gene: -
v_gene: TRBV9
j_gene: TRBJ2-3
abundance: few
CDR3nt: TGTGCCAGCAGCGTAGACCCAACAGGGCGGGTTGGAGATACGCAGTATTTT
CDR3aa: CASSVDPTGRVGDTQYF

d_gene: TRBD1
v_gene: TRBV9
j_gene: TRBJ2-2
abundance: -
CDR3nt: TGTGCCAGCAGCGTAGGGCCGGGACAGGGTCAATCCGGGGAGCTGTTTTTT
CDR3aa: CASSVGPGQGQSGELFF

d_gene: -
v_gene: TRBV28
j_gene: TRBJ2-3
abundance: -
CDR3nt: TGTGCCAGCAGTTTGGCAGGTCCCACTTCAAGCACAGATACGCAGTATTTT
CDR3aa: CASSLAGPTSSTDTQYF

d_gene: TRBD1
v_gene: TRBV6-5
j_gene: TRBJ1-6
abundance: few
CDR3nt: TGTGCCAGCAGACTAGGACAGGGGGAGGCCCTCCACTTT
CDR3aa: CASRLGQGEALHF